The entry below describes one T cell receptor (beta chain). The CDR3 contains 17 residues. The germline CDR1 and CDR2 sequences are MDHEN and SYDVKM. After removal of 2 bases from V and 3 bases from J, the junction contained 7 bases not matched to a gene. How the authors handled the data: Reference gene primer amplification yielded estimated nucleated cell counts. The repertoire was sequenced with immunoSEQ multiplex PCR; TCRdb's copy has only in-frame clones and lacks some. From that table come the V and J calls and clone size; the DNA was used to work out D and trimming. This table has around 270,000 clones, 87% appearing once. This sample was included in a study of blood T cell repertoires in COVID-19. Study information: The United States, Italy and Spain supplied acute and convalescent COVID-19 samples. PBMCs, B-cell-depleted T cells, or T cells were the source of the cDNA or gDNA that made up the material.

The sequencing sample was made of peripheral blood. This clonotype was obtained from a woman in her 50s with acute or convalescent COVID-19. The chain combines TRBV28 with TRBJ2-7, with 13 bases fitting TRBD2. CDR3 bases: TGTGCCAGCAGTTTAAATGCCGGGACTAGCGGGATCTACGAGCAGTACTTC. Its translation: CASSLNAGTSGIYEQYF.